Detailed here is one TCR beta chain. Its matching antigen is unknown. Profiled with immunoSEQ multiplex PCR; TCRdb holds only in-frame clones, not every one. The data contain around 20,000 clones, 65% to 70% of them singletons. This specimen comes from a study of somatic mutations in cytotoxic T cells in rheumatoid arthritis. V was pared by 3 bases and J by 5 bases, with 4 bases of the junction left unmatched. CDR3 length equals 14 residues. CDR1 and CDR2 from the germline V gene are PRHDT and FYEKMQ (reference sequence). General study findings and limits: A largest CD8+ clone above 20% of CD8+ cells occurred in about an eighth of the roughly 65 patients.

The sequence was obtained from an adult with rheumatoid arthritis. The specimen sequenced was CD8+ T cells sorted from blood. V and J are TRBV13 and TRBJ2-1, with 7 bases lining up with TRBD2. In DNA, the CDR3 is TGTGCCAGCAGCTTTTTTCTAGCGGACAATGAGCAGTTCTTC. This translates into CASSFFLADNEQFF.